What follows describes a single T cell receptor beta chain. This record belongs to a study of T cell changes during pregnancy in multiple sclerosis. The assay was immunoSEQ multiplex PCR, and TCRdb's table has in-frame clones only and misses some. The data show about 120,000 clones, approximately 93% seen once. The sequences come from peripheral blood, collected before pregnancy. The TCR was taken from a female donor with multiple sclerosis, enrolled in a pregnancy study.

The CDR3 protein is CASSRDPADYYEQYF. CDR3 DNA sequence: TGTGCCAGCAGCCGAGACCCGGCCGACTACTACGAGCAGTACTTC. This rearrangement joins TRBV4-2 to TRBJ2-7; possible D gene TRBD2, 5 bases. In germline, CDR1 is LGHNA, CDR2 YNFKEQ. The V and J ends lost 4 bases and 3 bases respectively, with 16 bases between them. The CDR3 runs to 15 residues.